The clone carrying this T cell receptor beta chain has only a few counts. The antigen is not known. V was shortened by 9 bases and J by 6 bases, with 17 bases between the two germline ends. Germline assignment: CDR1 MNHEY and CDR2 SVGAGI. The CDR3 spans 14 residues. These data are taken from a study of cytomegalovirus exposure and HLA in healthy donors. About the study: Of around 400 genotyped donors, about 81% grouped in the Caucasian-associated ancestry cluster. Study-wide findings and caveats: Relative to equally common others, HLA-associated TCR beta chains showed greater clonal expansion in a later analysis. Productive status was seen about 90% or about 30% of the time for most TCR beta V segments in an earlier analysis.

The PCR made use of 60 Vbeta and 13 Jbeta primers. Only in-frame clones appear in the TCRdb table, and some are missing; sequencing was by immunoSEQ multiplex PCR. The repertoire holds 100,000 to 150,000 clones, 81% seen once, with roughly 4% in the top ten. The specimen was PBMCs. This clonotype was sampled from a man younger than 35 in good health and CMV-seropositive. The rearrangement joins TRBV6-5 to TRBJ2-2; possible D gene TRBD2, 7 bases. The CDR3 sequence is CASGRGEGPGELFF. The CDR3 region has the DNA TGTGCCAGTGGAAGGGGGGAGGGCCCCGGGGAGCTGTTTTTT.